The next 7 T cell receptor beta chains were all read from a single sample in a study of shared clonotypes between healthy human individuals. This table comes from immunoSEQ multiplex PCR, and its TCRdb copy is limited to in-frame clones, with some not included. The sample has 650,000 to 700,000 clones, 80% to 95% seen once. The sequenced sample was memory CD8+ T cells from PBMCs. Subset indicated: CD45RO+ cells pooled with CCR7-negative TemRA cells. The receptors were sampled from a man aged 18 to 30 in good health. Some clones in this sample may be carry-over from other donors' samples.

This clone turned up a few times. This chain uses TRBV15 with TRBJ1-5, with no clear D. CDR3 length: 14 residues. Germline V gene sequence: CDR1 LNHNV, CDR2 YYDKDF (reference sequence). Trimming left V 9 bases short and J 2 bases short, with 14 bases between. CDR3 nucleotide sequence: TGTGCCACGTCCTCGTTAGAACGCAATCAGCCCCAGCATTTT. This translates into CATSSLERNQPQHF.

The rearrangement joins TRBV15 to TRBJ2-1, with 12 positions matching TRBD2. V lost 3 bases to trimming and J lost 2 bases; unmatched junction nucleotides: 5. The CDR3 consists of 17 residues. Germline assignment: CDR1 LNHNV and CDR2 YYDKDF (reference sequence). CDR3 protein: CATSSRLAGAPYNEQFF. The CDR3 DNA reads as TGTGCCACCAGCAGTAGACTAGCGGGAGCTCCCTACAATGAGCAGTTCTTC.

The genes are TRBV4-1 and TRBJ2-7; 8 bases fit TRBD2. The CDR3 loop spans 15 amino acids. Germline trimming cut 3 bases from V and 2 bases from J; bases unmatched to any gene: 6. Germline CDR1 reads MGHRA; CDR2 reads YSYEKL. In DNA, the CDR3 is TGCGCCAGCAGCCAGGGGCCGGGAGGGGCCTACGAGCAGTACTTC. It codes for CASSQGPGGAYEQYF.

The CDR3 loop reads CASSPLRGSREAFF. CDR3 coding DNA: TGTGCCAGCTCTCCCCTCAGGGGTTCGAGGGAAGCTTTCTTT. V and J are TRBV6-1 and TRBJ1-1; tentatively, D is TRBD1 (6 bases). Germline V CDR1 and CDR2: MNHNS, SASEGT. The V and J ends lost 8 bases and 8 bases respectively, with 21 bases between them. The CDR3 is 14 residues long.

The chain couples TRBV4-1 to TRBJ2-5, with 7 bases fitting TRBD1. CDR1 is MGHRA and CDR2 is YSYEKL in the germline V gene. CDR3 length: 16 residues. Germline trimming cut 0 bases from V and 2 bases from J; bases unmatched to any gene: 6. The CDR3 region has the DNA TGCGCCAGCAGCCAAGATTCGGCCAGGGGGCAAGAGACCCAGTACTTC. Translation gives CASSQDSARGQETQYF.

This clone came up once. V is TRBV5-1 and J is TRBJ2-7, with D possibly being TRBD1 (5 bases). Germline V gene sequence: CDR1 SGHRS, CDR2 YFSETQ. V lost 0 bases and J lost 3, with 13 bases in between. The CDR3 runs 15 residues. The CDR3 protein is CASSLALQGHYEQYF. The CDR3, as DNA: TGCGCCAGCAGCTTGGCCTTGCAGGGCCACTACGAGCAGTACTTC.

The chain couples TRBV7-3 to TRBJ2-2; the D is unclear. The ends were cut back, 3 bases at V and 6 bases at J, with 5 bases in the middle. In germline, CDR1 is SGHTA, CDR2 FQGTGA. This CDR3 contains 12 residues. The chain's CDR3 is CASSFDSGELFF. In nucleotides, the CDR3 is TGTGCCAGCAGCTTCGACTCCGGGGAGCTGTTTTTT.